Detailed here is one T cell receptor (beta chain). Its antigen is not identified. These data come from a study of T-cell memory formation after mild COVID-19. Germline V gene data show CDR1 as SGHRS and CDR2 as YFSETQ. Trimming left V 2 bases short and J 0 bases short, with 11 bases between. The CDR3 spans 15 residues. Study outcomes and limitations: Several responding clones turned up in pre-infection memory, indicating that cross-reactive memory may have taken part. CD8+ contracting clones occupied EMRA, while CD4+ ones occupied mainly CM and EM. Second-wave clones reaching peak frequency on day 37 lacked confirmed SARS-CoV-2 specificity.

TCR alpha and TCR beta cDNA libraries carrying sample barcodes and UMIs came from 5'RACE with constant-segment primers. MiXCR was run by TCRdb on the 5' RACE reads, yielding one entry per CDR3 protein. Among 390,000 or so distinct CDR3 sequences listed, more than 15% were seen once. The sequenced sample was PBMCs or a T cell subset sorted from them (not recorded which). The source is a man between 18 and 35 years old who had mild COVID-19 (a few samples of this study predate the infection). Cell type and time point are not known. The chain employs TRBV5-1 and TRBJ1-1; D is undetermined. DNA of the CDR3: TGCGCCAGCAGCTTTTTCGGCCAGCTGAACACTGAAGCTTTCTTT. This codes for CASSFFGQLNTEAFF.